This TCR beta chain was sequenced during a study of cytomegalovirus exposure and HLA in healthy donors. Every donor was a healthy person donating bone marrow. Study-wide findings and caveats: In a later analysis, TCR association rates varied by HLA locus: DRB1 most, HLA-C fewest. Researchers had no immune exposure information except CMV serostatus available. Most TCR sequences proved rare, with some public TCRs found in many donors.

Use of 60 Vbeta and 13 Jbeta primers characterized the PCR. TCRdb keeps only in-frame clones here, not all; method: immunoSEQ multiplex PCR. Altogether about 120,000 clones are present, about 79% being singletons, with the ten largest covering roughly 4.3%. CDR1 and CDR2 (germline): GTSNPN, SVGIG (reference sequence). The CDR3 has 14 residues. The V end was cut by 2 bases, the J end by 5 bases, with 16 bases between. On this clone itself: What it binds is unknown.

The sample taken for sequencing was PBMCs. This receptor was obtained from a man in his thirties or forties in good health and CMV-seropositive. The chain has TRBV30 and TRBJ2-7, with a possible D match to TRBD1 (6 bases). The CDR3 DNA sequence: TGTGCCTGGAGTCCCCTTCGGACAGACCACGAGCAGTACTTC. It is translated as CAWSPLRTDHEQYF.